The 8 T cell receptor beta chains below all came from one sample that was sequenced in a study of human T cells and chemical hapten exposure. The time point: patch test 1, 2 weeks after DPC sensitization. Treatment denoted: therapeutic diphenylcyclopropenone sensitization with weekly scalp DPC. Via MiXCR, TCRdb re-called the RACE reads, giving one row per CDR3 protein. The sample yields some 400,000 distinct CDR3 sequences, around 4.8% seen once. The specimen was whole blood, collected in connection with sensitization to the hapten diphenylcyclopropenone (DPC). The receptors derive from a woman aged 50 to 65 with alopecia areata. Some clones in this sample may be carry-over from other donors' samples.

The V call is TRBV5-1, the J call TRBJ2-1, with D perhaps matching TRBD1 (7 bases). Trimming left V 4 bases short and J 5 bases short, with 19 bases between. CDR1 and CDR2 from the germline V gene are SGHRS and YFSETQ. This CDR3 contains 16 residues. CDR3 residues: CASSPADRPGDNEQFF. The CDR3 DNA is TGCGCCAGCAGCCCCGCGGACAGGCCGGGGGACAATGAGCAGTTCTTC.

The sample holds a few counts of this clonotype. The CDR3 loop is CASTKITMNTEAFF. DNA for the CDR3: TGTGCCAGCACCAAAATTACAATGAACACTGAAGCTTTCTTT. The chain has TRBV11-2 and TRBJ1-1; D not certain. There are 14 residues in the CDR3. Trimming cost V 7 bases and J 0 bases, with 12 bases left between them. Germline V lookup: CDR1 SGHAT, CDR2 FQNNGV.

This clonotype was detected many times. The genes are TRBV25-1 and TRBJ2-2, with 7 bases that match TRBD1. Germline assignment: CDR1 MGHDK and CDR2 SYGVNS. Germline trimming cut 4 bases from V and 5 bases from J; bases unmatched to any gene: 4. The CDR3 sequence is 14 residues long. The CDR3 spells CASSVRTGTGELFF. Written as DNA, the CDR3 is TGTGCCAGCAGTGTACGGACAGGAACCGGGGAGCTGTTTTTT. The variable domain in full, with the rest retrieved from reference TRBV25-1 and TRBJ2-2, is EADIYQTPRYLVIGTGKKITLECSQTMGHDKMYWYQQDPGMELHLIHYSYGVNSTEKGDLSSESTVSRIRTEHFPLTLESARPSHTSQYLCASSVRTGTGELFFGEGSRLTVL.

This clonotype was counted ten times or more. The chain joins TRBV3-1 to TRBJ2-7; 10 bases line up with TRBD2. CDR3 length: 15 residues. The trim removed 1 base at V and 2 bases at J, leaving 2 bases unmatched. Per the germline V gene, CDR1 is LGHDT and CDR2 is YNNKEL (reference sequence). The CDR3 DNA is TGTGCCAGCAGCCAAGGAGCGGGGGGGGCCTACGAGCAGTACTTC. Its protein product is CASSQGAGGAYEQYF.

This clonotype was detected ten times or more. The chain recombines TRBV7-9 with TRBJ2-3; tentative D call: TRBD2 (5 bases). The CDR3 runs to 16 residues. V gave up 1 base and J gave up 1 base, with 12 bases separating them. In germline, CDR1 is SEHNR, CDR2 FQNEAQ (reference sequence). CDR3 loop: CASSLEGGRGTDTQYF. CDR3 coding DNA: TGTGCCAGCAGCTTAGAAGGAGGTCGGGGCACAGATACGCAGTATTTT.

CDR3 bases: TGTGCCAGCAGCCAAGAAGGGACAGCCTACGAGCAGTACTTC. Translated: CASSQEGTAYEQYF. The J gene is TRBJ2-7, the V gene TRBV3-1; TRBD1 matches 7 bases. There are 14 residues in the CDR3. The junction had 1 base not matched to a gene; V was cut back by 0 bases and J by 2 bases. Looked up from germline, CDR1 is LGHDT and CDR2 is YNNKEL (reference sequence).

This clonotype has ten or more counts. The rearrangement links TRBV7-2 to TRBJ2-5; possible D gene TRBD2, 5 bases. The CDR3 contains 11 residues. V lost 6 bases, J lost 4 bases, and 6 bases lay in between. The germline CDR1 and CDR2 sequences are SGHTA and FQGNSA. In DNA form, the CDR3 reads TGTGCCAGCAGACTAGGAGAGACCCAGTACTTC. This gives the protein CASRLGETQYF.

This clonotype was counted at least ten times. The V call is TRBV20-1, the J call TRBJ1-2, with D maybe TRBD1 (5 bases). Trimming pared 0 bases from V and 0 bases from J, leaving 11 bases between. Germline loops: CDR1 DFQATT, CDR2 SNEGSKA (reference sequence). There are 15 residues in the CDR3. The CDR3 sequence: CSARDQRQPNYGYTF. The CDR3 region has the DNA TGCAGTGCTAGAGATCAAAGACAGCCTAACTATGGCTACACCTTC.